This T cell receptor beta chain was identified during a study of vaccination effects on CD4 cells after COVID-19. Overall study findings and caveats: Convalescents' spike-reactive clones after vaccination were mainly made up of new clones that the vaccine induced.

Clones were read by immunoSEQ multiplex PCR, and TCRdb kept only the in-frame ones, dropping some. The profile shows about 46,000 clones, roughly 74% of them singletons. Upon completion of roughly ten days in culture, CD4+ T cells were isolated. The person was diagnosed with PCR-confirmed SARS-CoV-2 infection between March and December 2020. On day 3 and again on day 7, half the medium was replaced with IL-2 medium. As to this clone: Its antigen is currently unknown.

Looked up from germline, CDR1 is MNHEY and CDR2 is SVGAGI. The V end was cut by 3 bases, the J end by 3 bases, with 10 bases between. The CDR3 is 14 residues long. The clonotype was recovered from a human donor who had a prior SARS-CoV-2 infection. The V gene is TRBV6-5, the J gene TRBJ2-3; D not certain. Sequences were derived from CD4+ T cells from PBMCs cultured without peptide, sampled before COVID-19 vaccination. The DNA for the CDR3 is TGTGCCAGCAGTTATTCCTTAGGAACAGATACGCAGTATTTT. Translation gives CASSYSLGTDTQYF.